This T cell receptor (beta chain) was documented in a study of blood T cell repertoires in COVID-19. Study at large: Specimens from acute and convalescent COVID-19 originated in the United States, Italy and Spain. PBMCs, B-cell-depleted T cells, or T cells provided the cDNA or gDNA that made up the material.

How the authors handled the data: Estimated nucleated cell counts came from reference gene primer amplification. Generated by immunoSEQ multiplex PCR, the TCRdb table keeps only in-frame clones and is missing some. The DNA was the basis for D and trimming; V, J and clone size are from that table. The sample shows tens of thousands of clones, roughly 82% of them seen only once. Germline V gene sequence: CDR1 LNHDA, CDR2 SQIVND (reference sequence). This CDR3 is built from 14 residues. With 9 bases removed from V and 8 bases from J, the gap between germline ends came to 17 bases. This chain links TRBV19 with TRBJ1-6; weak D call: TRBD1 (6 bases). Sequencing used peripheral blood. The TCR originated in a woman aged 55-69 years with acute or convalescent COVID-19. The CDR3 sequence is CARAPGRGDSPLHF. CDR3 nucleotide sequence: TGTGCCAGGGCTCCAGGCAGGGGAGATTCACCCCTCCACTTT.